This T cell receptor (beta chain) is drawn from a study of control samples from healthy donors and cancer patients. V was pared by 4 bases and J by 6 bases, with 6 bases of the junction left unmatched. CDR1 and CDR2 from the germline V gene are LGHNT and FRNRAP. The CDR3 has 15 amino acids. Sequencing was performed with immunoSEQ multiplex PCR; in TCRdb, only in-frame clones are kept and a portion is missing. Of about 190,000 clones in the sample, over 80% were seen once. The receptor was derived from a man aged 30 to 39 in good health. This rearrangement joins TRBV12-5 to TRBJ2-2; 9 bases fit TRBD1. The sequenced material came from blood. The CDR3 region has the DNA TGTGCTAGTGGTTCACATAGACAGGGGGCCGGGGAGCTGTTTTTT. Translated: CASGSHRQGAGELFF. The full variable domain, in which reference TRBV12-5 and TRBJ2-2 provide the parts outside the CDR3, is DARVTQTPRHKVTEMGQEVTMRCQPILGHNTVFWYRQTMMQGLELLAYFRNRAPLDDSGMPKDRFSAEMPDATLATLKIQPSEPRDSAVYFCASGSHRQGAGELFFGEGSRLTVL.